This TCR beta chain was recovered during a study of neurological immune-mediated disorders. cDNA synthesis was performed by 5'RACE with 10-nucleotide random UMIs. TCRdb re-derived calls from the 5' RACE reads in MiXCR, one entry per CDR3 protein. Of approximately 38,000 distinct CDR3 sequences listed, more than 2% are singletons. Many counts were recorded for this clonotype. Antigen unknown. Germline lookup yields CDR1 DFQATT and CDR2 SNEGSKA (reference sequence). Trimming stripped 2 bases from V and 0 bases from J, with 10 bases between. The CDR3 has 14 residues. Study results and limitations: Phylogenetic grouping placed 18 of 34 multiple sclerosis patients' repertoires in one related-CDR3 cluster, a possible signature. Multiple sclerosis, the disease with the least TCR clonal expansion, fell below healthy controls, whereas HTLV-1-associated myelopathy showed the most.

The source material was PBMCs. The source is a man over 45 with multiple sclerosis. The chain has TRBV20-1 and TRBJ2-5; possibly TRBD2 for D (6 bases). Here the CDR3 DNA reads TGCAGTGCTAGAATCGCGGGGAACCAAGAGACCCAGTACTTC. Its protein product is CSARIAGNQETQYF.